This is a list of T cell receptor beta chains from one sample in a study of blood T cell repertoires in COVID-19. Here immunoSEQ multiplex PCR was the method, and the copy in TCRdb shows in-frame clones only, minus some. The sample has 370,000 or so clones; approximately 89% are singletons. The sequencing sample was made of PBMCs or T cells enriched from blood (not recorded which). Receptor source: a man aged 25-45 years who had recovered from COVID-19. Each CDR3 is given with its conserved first and last residue. Fields, in order: J gene, clone size, D gene, V gene, CDR3 protein, CDR3 DNA. D genes are given only for firm matches. Expanded clones get a size class; other rows say once, few or many, or leave the size out.

J: TRBJ2-5; size: -; D: TRBD1; V: TRBV5-1; CDR3: CASSQLAGQGARETQYF; DNA: TGCGCCAGCAGCCAGCTCGCTGGACAGGGGGCCAGGGAGACCCAGTACTTC
J: TRBJ1-2; size: -; D: -; V: TRBV28; CDR3: CASSLSAVSYGYTF; DNA: TGTGCCAGCAGTTTATCCGCGGTTAGCTATGGCTACACCTTC
J: TRBJ1-6; size: -; D: -; V: TRBV27; CDR3: CASRLAGSYNSPLHF; DNA: TGTGCCAGCAGGCTAGCCGGATCCTATAATTCACCCCTCCACTTT
J: TRBJ2-2; size: -; D: TRBD1; V: TRBV29-1; CDR3: CSAQDRGITGELFF; DNA: TGCAGCGCCCAGGACAGGGGGATCACCGGGGAGCTGTTTTTT
J: TRBJ2-7; size: -; D: -; V: TRBV12-5; CDR3: CASALIGGEQYF; DNA: TGTGCTAGTGCCTTGATCGGAGGAGAGCAGTACTTC
J: TRBJ1-3; size: -; D: -; V: TRBV3-1/TRBV3-2; CDR3: CASSQDRTAGNTIYF; DNA: TGTGCCAGCAGCCAAGATCGTACAGCTGGAAACACCATATATTTT
J: TRBJ2-1; size: -; D: -; V: TRBV3-1/TRBV3-2; CDR3: CASSASSLGLTTPSSYNEQFF; DNA: TGTGCCAGCAGCGCAAGCTCCCTTGGACTCACAACTCCTAGCTCCTACAATGAGCAGTTCTTC
J: TRBJ1-2; size: -; D: -; V: TRBV27; CDR3: CASSSGVGGYTF; DNA: TGTGCCAGCAGTTCAGGGGTAGGGGGCTACACCTTC
J: TRBJ1-5; size: -; D: -; V: TRBV3-1/TRBV3-2; CDR3: CASSQDGQLNQPQHF; DNA: TGTGCCAGCAGCCAAGACGGACAGCTGAATCAGCCCCAGCATTTT
J: TRBJ2-2; size: -; D: TRBD1; V: TRBV5-1; CDR3: CASRLGQGITGELFF; DNA: TGCGCCAGCAGACTCGGACAGGGGATCACCGGGGAGCTGTTTTTT
J: TRBJ1-4; size: -; D: -; V: TRBV30; CDR3: CACRKTGTNEKLFF; DNA: TGTGCCTGTCGTAAGACAGGCACTAATGAAAAACTGTTTTTT
J: TRBJ1-5; size: -; D: TRBD1; V: TRBV9; CDR3: CASSVGDRGHQPQHF; DNA: TGTGCCAGCAGCGTAGGAGACAGGGGGCATCAGCCCCAGCATTTT
J: TRBJ1-2; size: -; D: TRBD1; V: TRBV10-3; CDR3: CAISEARGQGARGYTF; DNA: TGTGCCATCAGTGAGGCGAGAGGACAGGGGGCGCGGGGCTACACCTTC
J: TRBJ2-7; size: -; D: TRBD1; V: TRBV5-4; CDR3: CASSNRDRVHEQYF; DNA: TGTGCCAGCAGCAACCGGGACAGGGTCCACGAGCAGTACTTC
J: TRBJ2-1; size: -; D: TRBD2; V: TRBV5-1; CDR3: CASSLGGTSGFSYNEQFF; DNA: TGCGCCAGCAGCTTGGGGGGGACTAGCGGGTTCTCCTACAATGAGCAGTTCTTC
J: TRBJ1-1; size: -; D: -; V: TRBV7-9; CDR3: CASSQETNTEAFF; DNA: TGTGCCAGCAGCCAGGAAACGAACACTGAAGCTTTCTTT
J: TRBJ1-2; size: once; D: TRBD1; V: TRBV18; CDR3: CASSPPGQNNNGYTF; DNA: TGTGCCAGCTCACCACCGGGACAGAACAACAATGGCTACACCTTC
J: TRBJ2-1; size: -; D: TRBD2; V: TRBV7-3; CDR3: CASSALAGYNEQFF; DNA: TGTGCCAGCAGCGCGCTAGCGGGGTACAATGAGCAGTTCTTC
J: TRBJ2-2; size: -; D: TRBD1; V: TRBV11-2; CDR3: CASTYTGTANTGELFF; DNA: TGTGCCAGCACCTATACCGGGACAGCGAACACCGGGGAGCTGTTTTTT
J: TRBJ1-1; size: -; D: -; V: TRBV10-3; CDR3: CAISQKTTGMNTEAFF; DNA: TGTGCCATCAGCCAAAAAACTACAGGGATGAACACTGAAGCTTTCTTT
J: TRBJ1-5; size: -; D: -; V: TRBV28; CDR3: CASRPGAASNQPQHF; DNA: TGTGCCAGCAGGCCCGGTGCCGCCAGCAATCAGCCCCAGCATTTT
J: TRBJ2-3; size: -; D: TRBD1; V: TRBV15; CDR3: CATSRGDRADTQYF; DNA: TGTGCCACCAGCAGAGGGGACAGAGCAGATACGCAGTATTTT
J: TRBJ2-3; size: once; D: -; V: TRBV5-6; CDR3: CASSLGTMTGWSTDTQYF; DNA: TGTGCCAGCAGCTTGGGGACTATGACAGGGTGGAGCACAGATACGCAGTATTTT
J: TRBJ2-2; size: -; D: -; V: TRBV9; CDR3: CASSGSASNTGELFF; DNA: TGTGCCAGCAGCGGGAGCGCATCGAACACCGGGGAGCTGTTTTTT
J: TRBJ2-7; size: few; D: -; V: TRBV5-4; CDR3: CASSPGSTYEQYF; DNA: TGTGCCAGCAGCCCAGGTTCCACCTACGAGCAGTACTTC
J: TRBJ2-2; size: -; D: -; V: TRBV16; CDR3: CASSPPSVTGELFF; DNA: TGTGCCAGCAGCCCTCCGTCCGTTACCGGGGAGCTGTTTTTT
J: TRBJ1-1; size: once; D: TRBD1; V: TRBV15; CDR3: CATSRPSTGAAEAFF; DNA: TGTGCCACCAGCAGACCTTCGACAGGGGCAGCGGAAGCTTTCTTT
J: TRBJ1-4; size: once; D: -; V: TRBV6-5; CDR3: CASKRGQRGEKLFF; DNA: TGTGCCAGCAAACGGGGTCAACGGGGGGAAAAACTGTTTTTT
J: TRBJ2-3; size: -; D: TRBD2; V: TRBV14; CDR3: CASSQVSSWAGGPDTQYF; DNA: TGTGCCAGCAGCCAAGTATCGAGTTGGGCGGGGGGCCCAGATACGCAGTATTTT
J: TRBJ2-2; size: -; D: TRBD1; V: TRBV6-4; CDR3: CASSLGQGNTGELFF; DNA: TGTGCCAGCAGCCTCGGACAGGGGAACACCGGGGAGCTGTTTTTT
J: TRBJ1-2; size: -; D: -; V: TRBV7-9; CDR3: CASTLILDAYPLNYGYTF; DNA: TGTGCCAGCACCTTGATCCTAGATGCTTATCCCTTAAACTATGGCTACACCTTC
J: TRBJ1-1; size: many; D: -; V: TRBV11-2; CDR3: CASSLDFGQRRTEAFF; DNA: TGTGCCAGCAGCTTAGATTTCGGTCAGCGACGGACTGAAGCTTTCTTT
J: TRBJ1-1; size: -; D: -; V: TRBV30; CDR3: CAWSPQEDTEAFF; DNA: TGTGCCTGGAGTCCTCAGGAGGACACTGAAGCTTTCTTT
J: TRBJ2-1; size: -; D: TRBD2; V: TRBV29-1; CDR3: CSVEAASGPYNEQFF; DNA: TGCAGCGTTGAGGCGGCTAGCGGGCCATACAATGAGCAGTTCTTC
J: TRBJ1-2; size: -; D: TRBD1; V: TRBV30; CDR3: CAWEKGQGDGYTF; DNA: TGTGCCTGGGAAAAAGGACAGGGGGATGGCTACACCTTC
J: TRBJ2-1; size: -; D: -; V: TRBV5-1; CDR3: CASSLDRADEQFF; DNA: TGCGCCAGCAGCTTGGACAGGGCTGATGAGCAGTTCTTC
J: TRBJ1-3; size: -; D: -; V: TRBV14; CDR3: CASSQDRGKMGNTIYF; DNA: TGTGCCAGCAGCCAAGATAGGGGGAAGATGGGAAACACCATATATTTT